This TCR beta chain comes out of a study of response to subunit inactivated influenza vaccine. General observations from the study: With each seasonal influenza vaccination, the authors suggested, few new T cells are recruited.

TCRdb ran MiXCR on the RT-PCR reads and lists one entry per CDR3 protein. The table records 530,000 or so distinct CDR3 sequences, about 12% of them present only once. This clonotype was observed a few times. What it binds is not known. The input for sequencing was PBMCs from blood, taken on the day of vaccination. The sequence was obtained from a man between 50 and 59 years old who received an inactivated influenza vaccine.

CDR3 coding DNA: TGTGCCAGCAGCTTGGGGTCGGGACAGACAGATACGCAGTATTTT. It codes for CASSLGSGQTDTQYF. This chain joins TRBV5-5 and TRBJ2-3, with TRBD1 identical over 7 bases. Germline assignment: CDR1 SGHKS and CDR2 YYEKEE (reference sequence). The CDR3 has 15 amino acids. V lost 0 bases to trimming and J lost 3 bases; unmatched junction nucleotides: 4.